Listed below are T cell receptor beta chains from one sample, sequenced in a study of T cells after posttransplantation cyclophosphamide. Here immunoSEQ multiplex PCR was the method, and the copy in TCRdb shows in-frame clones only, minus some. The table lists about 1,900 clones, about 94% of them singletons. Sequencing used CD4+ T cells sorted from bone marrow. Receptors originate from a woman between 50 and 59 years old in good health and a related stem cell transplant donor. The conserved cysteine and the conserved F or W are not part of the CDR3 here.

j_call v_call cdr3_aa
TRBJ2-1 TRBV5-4 ASSLDPMGREGRNEQF
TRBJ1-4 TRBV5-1 ASSSTGYANEKLF
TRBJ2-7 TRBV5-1 ASSLDTGNYEQY
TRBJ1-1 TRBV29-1 SVEDPGRVNTEAF
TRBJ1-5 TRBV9 ASSAHSSNQPQH
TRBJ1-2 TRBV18 ASSSTEGYT
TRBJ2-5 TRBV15 ATSRDGTASETQY
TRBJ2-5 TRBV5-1 ASSGIRQGETQY
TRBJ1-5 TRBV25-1 ASSEPGGNQPQH
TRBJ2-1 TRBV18 ASSPRSREQFSEQF
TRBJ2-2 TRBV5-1 ASSSQYSGVWTGELF
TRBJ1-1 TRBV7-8 ASSYLSRNTEAF
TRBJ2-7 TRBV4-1 ASSRLDRERNEQY
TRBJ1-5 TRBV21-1 ASSKVEDQPQH
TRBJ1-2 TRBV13 ASSPGEGYQFYGYT
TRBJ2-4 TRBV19 ASNSDREKNIQY
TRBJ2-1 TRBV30 ASSQSSGAPNEQF
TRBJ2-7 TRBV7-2 ASSLDPAGRGEQY
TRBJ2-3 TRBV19 ASSMSGQNTDTQY
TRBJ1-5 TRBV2 ASSRTGGSNQPQH
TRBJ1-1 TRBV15 ATSRDPGIEAF
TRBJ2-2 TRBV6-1 ASRPDRGTGELF
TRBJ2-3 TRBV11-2 ASSFISGSTDTQY
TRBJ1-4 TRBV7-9 ASSLVVAANEKLF
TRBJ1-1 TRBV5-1 ASSGTGGTEAF
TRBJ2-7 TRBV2 ASSTSGGIYEQY
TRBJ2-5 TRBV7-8 ASSLGTVQETQY
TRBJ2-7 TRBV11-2 ASSTRTSGILYEQY
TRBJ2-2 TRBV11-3 ASSFSGGSTGELF
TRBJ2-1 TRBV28 ASSSTGTSGKSSYNEQF
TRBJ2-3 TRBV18 ASSIIAGTDTQY
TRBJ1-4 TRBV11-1 ASSSFRTGLGIEKLF
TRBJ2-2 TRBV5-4 ASSLGAGYTGELF
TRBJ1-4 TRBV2 ASSVGGVAEKLF
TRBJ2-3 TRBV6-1 ASSSREGTDTQY
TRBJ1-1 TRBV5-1 ASSLNERGLANTEAF
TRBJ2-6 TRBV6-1 ASSGQGAPFPLGANVLT
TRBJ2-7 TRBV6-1 ASSFDISNWEQY
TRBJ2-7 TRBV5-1 ASSLQTSGIYEQY
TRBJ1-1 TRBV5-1 ASSPGDLNTEAF
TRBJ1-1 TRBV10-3 ATSGAVDTEAF
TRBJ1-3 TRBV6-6 ASSRQGHSGNTIY
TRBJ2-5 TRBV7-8 ASSSREGSETQY
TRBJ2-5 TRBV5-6 ASSFSSGGETQY
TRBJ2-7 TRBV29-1 SVELAGKRYEQY
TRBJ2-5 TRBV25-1 ASSVGAVETQY
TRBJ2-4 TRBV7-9 ASSWGQRGGPGVIQY
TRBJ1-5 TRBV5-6 ASSFGARADQPQH
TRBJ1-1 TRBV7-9 ASSSGEGPAF
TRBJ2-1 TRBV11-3 ASSSRDRVAYNEQF
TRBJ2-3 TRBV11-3 ASSLTGWLAGGQDTQY
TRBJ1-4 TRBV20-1 SSKEAEKLF
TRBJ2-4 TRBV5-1 ASSLGQDRGLAEIIAKNIQY
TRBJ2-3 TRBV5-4 ASSSHRGQRTDTQY
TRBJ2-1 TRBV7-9 ASSGGLAGGYNEQF